These 11 T cell receptor beta chains originate from one sample sequenced in a study of patients and donors after allogeneic stem cell transplantation. TCRdb reprocessed the RT-PCR reads with MiXCR, giving one entry per CDR3 protein. Here the sample spans about a million distinct CDR3 sequences, 18% being singletons. The sequenced sample consisted of blood, either unsorted or a sorted T cell fraction (not recorded which). These receptors were obtained from a human donor who was either an allogeneic HSCT recipient or a stem cell or donor lymphocyte infusion donor (not recorded which). It is not recorded whose cells these are; they may come from a transplant donor.

This clonotype has more than one count but fewer than ten. CDR3 loop: CSAQVDRGDYGYTF. As DNA, the CDR3 is TGCAGTGCTCAGGTGGACAGGGGGGACTATGGCTACACCTTC. The genes are TRBV20-1 and TRBJ1-2; the match to TRBD1 covers 10 bases. Germline CDR1 reads DFQATT; CDR2 reads SNEGSKA (reference sequence). This CDR3 comprises 14 residues. Germline trimming cut 5 bases from V and 3 bases from J; bases unmatched to any gene: 6.

The chain carries TRBV18 and TRBJ2-2, with 7 bases identical to TRBD2. Trimming removed 3 bases from V and 3 bases from J; junction bases left unmatched: 4. Looked up from germline, CDR1 is KGHSH and CDR2 is LQKENI. The CDR3 has 15 residues. The CDR3 DNA reads TGTGCCAGCTCACCCAAGCGGGACCACACCGGGGAGCTGTTTTTT. It codes for CASSPKRDHTGELFF.

This clonotype appeared a few times. The V and J genes are TRBV24-1 and TRBJ2-7; D not resolved. This CDR3 has 13 amino acids. With 3 bases removed from V and 1 base from J, the gap between germline ends came to 6 bases. Germline CDR1 is KGHDR and CDR2 is SFDVKD. CDR3 coding DNA: TGTGCCACCAGTGATCCGAATTCCTACGAGCAGTACTTC. Its protein is CATSDPNSYEQYF.

The chain carries TRBV11-2 and TRBJ2-3; D call uncertain. This CDR3 spans 14 amino acids. Germline CDR1 and CDR2: SGHAT and FQNNGV. V gave up 10 bases and J gave up 2 bases, with 16 bases separating them. Here the CDR3 DNA reads TGTGCCACAGCTGTAGGTAGGAACACAGATACGCAGTATTTT. Its translation: CATAVGRNTDTQYF.

This CDR3 is CASSDSSRGNYGYTF. The CDR3 bases are TGTGCCAGCAGTGACTCGAGTCGGGGGAACTATGGCTACACCTTC. V is TRBV6-4 and J is TRBJ1-2, with a weak D call TRBD1 (5 bases). CDR3 length: 15 amino acids. In germline, CDR1 is MRHNA, CDR2 SNTAGT. Trimming took 0 bases from V and 2 from J, leaving 10 bases between them.

This clonotype was seen only a few times. The chain uses TRBV3-1 and TRBJ2-3; a weak D match, TRBD2 (5 bases). There are 12 residues in the CDR3. V lost 1 base and J 8 bases, leaving 7 bases between the germline ends. Germline assignment: CDR1 LGHDT and CDR2 YNNKEL (reference sequence). The CDR3 spells CASSQGGGTQYF. The CDR3 DNA reads as TGTGCCAGCAGCCAAGGAGGAGGTACGCAGTATTTT.

This rearrangement joins TRBV6-1 to TRBJ1-4; tentative D call: TRBD1 (5 bases). Germline loops: CDR1 MNHNS, CDR2 SASEGT. V lost 8 bases to trimming and J lost 8 bases, with 12 bases between them. This CDR3 is 12 amino acids long. CDR3 loop: CASVGTYEKLFF. CDR3 nucleotides: TGTGCCAGCGTGGGGACTTACGAAAAACTGTTTTTT.

The chain is built from TRBV5-1 and TRBJ2-5, with a tentative D call TRBD1 (6 bases). Per the germline V gene, CDR1 is SGHRS and CDR2 is YFSETQ. V lost 5 bases and J lost 1, with 9 bases in between. CDR3 length: 13 residues. In nucleotides, the CDR3 is TGCGCCAGCAGGGACAGCCCCCAAGAGACCCAGTACTTC. Translation gives CASRDSPQETQYF.

A few counts support this clonotype. The V call is TRBV2, the J call TRBJ2-2; D gene ambiguous. Germline V lookup: CDR1 SNHLY, CDR2 FYNNEI. The V gene lost 7 bases and the J gene lost 7 bases, with 7 bases spanning the gap. CDR3 length equals 11 residues. The DNA of the CDR3 is TGTGCCAGCATGATCGACGGGGAGCTGTTTTTT. Amino acids: CASMIDGELFF.

In its sample, this clonotype was seen a few times. The chain has TRBV12-3 or TRBV12-4 and TRBJ1-2; perhaps TRBD1 as D (6 bases). This CDR3 has 16 amino acids. Trimming took 4 bases from V and 4 from J, leaving 19 bases between them. The CDR3 sequence: CASSSISGQPPYGYTF. Written as DNA, the CDR3 is TGTGCCAGCAGTTCCATATCAGGACAGCCCCCCTATGGCTACACCTTC.

This clonotype was seen ten or more times. V gene TRBV20-1 combines with J gene TRBJ2-3; TRBD1 might be the D (6 bases). The CDR3 extends over 11 amino acids. V lost 7 bases and J 5 bases, leaving 10 bases between the germline ends. Germline CDR1 DFQATT, CDR2 SNEGSKA (reference sequence). The CDR3 loop reads CSVLRGDTQYF. CDR3 nucleotide sequence: TGCAGTGTCCTCAGGGGAGATACGCAGTATTTT.